Listed below are T cell receptor beta chains from one sample, sequenced in a study of blood T cell repertoires in COVID-19. Clones were read by immunoSEQ multiplex PCR, and TCRdb kept only the in-frame ones, dropping some. The table shows 45,000 to 55,000 clones, with around 68% occurring only once. Sequenced input: peripheral blood. The receptors here all came from a woman aged 70-85 years with acute or convalescent COVID-19. CDR3s leave out the opening cysteine and the closing phenylalanine or tryptophan.

v_call: TRBV7-8
cdr3_aa: ASSLAWTSEEQF

v_call: TRBV15
cdr3_aa: ATSRGKGQGYEKLF

v_call: TRBV4-1
cdr3_aa: ASRALGTTNTGELF

v_call: TRBV6-5
cdr3_aa: ASSLSNQPQH

v_call: TRBV3-1/TRBV3-2
cdr3_aa: ASSQREFHEQY

v_call: TRBV5-4
cdr3_aa: ASSSKDRGLQTQY

v_call: TRBV11-3
cdr3_aa: ASSPNEGGGITDTQY

v_call: TRBV18
cdr3_aa: ASSPSGSGKNIQY

v_call: TRBV6-1
cdr3_aa: ASSEPRTGRNQPQH

v_call: TRBV28
cdr3_aa: ASRGQGGNTGELF

v_call: TRBV7-3
cdr3_aa: ASSKTGNADTQY

v_call: TRBV28
cdr3_aa: ASTQGGTGELF

v_call: TRBV3-1/TRBV3-2
cdr3_aa: ASSQDLFQGQLTYEQY

v_call: TRBV4-2
cdr3_aa: ASSQDGASGGSDTQY

v_call: TRBV2
cdr3_aa: ASSATQGHYGYT

v_call: TRBV7-9
cdr3_aa: ASSLEQGGTGELF

v_call: TRBV28
cdr3_aa: ASRLPNSYEQY

v_call: TRBV6-5
cdr3_aa: ASSKTSGGPYEQY

v_call: TRBV3-1/TRBV3-2
cdr3_aa: ASSPRGAQETQY

v_call: TRBV7-9
cdr3_aa: ASSWGGYDEQF

v_call: TRBV12-1
cdr3_aa: ASSPLAGLAKNIQY

v_call: TRBV7-8
cdr3_aa: ASSPPLRIRGSSYEQY

v_call: TRBV7-9
cdr3_aa: ASSFRAGGPGEQF

v_call: TRBV7-9
cdr3_aa: ASSEYGTGNTEAF

v_call: TRBV19
cdr3_aa: ASSTGTSQNEQF

v_call: TRBV9
cdr3_aa: ASSIHSGRAGETQY

v_call: TRBV27
cdr3_aa: ASSPRSYSNQPQH

v_call: TRBV10-3
cdr3_aa: AISEGQGAYEQY

v_call: TRBV2
cdr3_aa: ASSASGRAYEQY

v_call: TRBV10-3
cdr3_aa: ASAGTGAYEQY

v_call: TRBV9
cdr3_aa: ASSTGEGIYGYT

v_call: TRBV7-9
cdr3_aa: ASSSTSGGSDTQY

v_call: TRBV5-4
cdr3_aa: ASSLEQGAGTEAF

v_call: TRBV10-3
cdr3_aa: AISREGLYGYT

v_call: TRBV19
cdr3_aa: ASSIGGGALAEAF

v_call: TRBV2
cdr3_aa: ASSNSGGNEQF

v_call: TRBV28
cdr3_aa: ASSLGTGVVGETQY

v_call: TRBV19
cdr3_aa: ASSTSTNSVYGYT

v_call: TRBV19
cdr3_aa: ASMTGTGSGYT

v_call: TRBV6-5
cdr3_aa: ASSSTLADTQY

v_call: TRBV3-1/TRBV3-2
cdr3_aa: ASSPPQGSSQPSWTQY

v_call: TRBV13
cdr3_aa: ASSEGGQPQH

v_call: TRBV7-3
cdr3_aa: ASSPGLANTGELF

v_call: TRBV4-1
cdr3_aa: ASSQDPEPGLPNSPLH

v_call: TRBV6-5
cdr3_aa: ASSYSGQVTNTEAF

v_call: TRBV20-1
cdr3_aa: SASKLAAITYNEQF

v_call: TRBV6-1
cdr3_aa: ASSDGGAFKVSQY

v_call: TRBV5-4
cdr3_aa: ASSGSGRREQY

v_call: TRBV25-1
cdr3_aa: ASSEYERARNTIY

v_call: TRBV11-2
cdr3_aa: ASSLDVLGGPGLGEAF

v_call: TRBV28
cdr3_aa: ASSTEPTGTYGYT

v_call: TRBV19
cdr3_aa: ASSTVGLSPHEQY

v_call: TRBV20-1
cdr3_aa: SASNTGATRQY